The 29 T cell receptor beta chains reported below all come from one sample, sequenced in a study of blood T cell repertoires in COVID-19. Sequencing was performed with immunoSEQ multiplex PCR; in TCRdb, only in-frame clones are kept and a portion is missing. The table has about 110,000 clones, around 80% seen once. The sample was peripheral blood. The receptors shown here come from a woman in her sixties or seventies with acute or convalescent COVID-19.

The chain has TRBV10-2 and TRBJ2-7; perhaps TRBD1 as D (6 bases). Germline V gene data show CDR1 as WSHSY and CDR2 as SAAADI. V was clipped by 3 bases and J by 5 bases, with 11 bases between them. The CDR3 contains 13 residues. The CDR3 sequence is CASSEGGVHEQYF. The CDR3 coding sequence is TGCGCCAGCAGTGAAGGGGGAGTCCACGAGCAGTACTTC.

This clone is a singleton in its sample. The chain joins TRBV5-8 to TRBJ1-1, with 7 bases matching TRBD1. The CDR3 loop spans 16 amino acids. The ends lost 0 bases at V and 2 bases at J; junction bases unmatched: 7. Looked up from germline, CDR1 is SGHTS and CDR2 is YDEGEE. CDR3 DNA: TGTGCCAGCAGCTTGGAAGCAGGGGGGAGAAACACTGAAGCTTTCTTT. This encodes CASSLEAGGRNTEAFF.

V is TRBV5-5 and J is TRBJ1-5; D might be TRBD1 (5 bases). Deletions cut 2 bases from V and 0 bases from J, with 9 bases between. The CDR3 loop spans 15 amino acids. Per the germline V gene, CDR1 is SGHKS and CDR2 is YYEKEE (reference sequence). CDR3 amino acids: CASSLDSYSNQPQHF. In nucleotides, the CDR3 is TGTGCCAGCAGCTTAGACAGTTATAGCAATCAGCCCCAGCATTTT.

The V call is TRBV7-8, the J call TRBJ2-7, with 7 nucleotides matching TRBD1. After removal of 5 bases from V and 0 bases from J, the junction contained 7 bases not matched to a gene. The CDR3 is 15 amino acids. Looked up from germline, CDR1 is SGHVS and CDR2 is FQNEAQ. CDR3 sequence reads: CASSPRTGSSYEQYF. DNA for the CDR3: TGTGCCAGCAGCCCTCGGACAGGAAGCTCCTACGAGCAGTACTTC.

The rearrangement joins TRBV3-1 (or the pseudogene TRBV3-2) to TRBJ2-3; D is perhaps TRBD1 (6 bases). The CDR3 is 13 amino acids. Per the germline V gene, CDR1 is LGHDT and CDR2 is YNNKEL (reference sequence). Trimming removed 4 bases at V and 3 bases at J, with 8 bases between. CDR3 nucleotides: TGTGCCAGCAGCCGAGGGGGTACAGATACGCAGTATTTT. This encodes CASSRGGTDTQYF.

The chain has TRBV7-8 and TRBJ2-5; 12 bases line up with TRBD2. Germline values: CDR1 SGHVS, CDR2 FQNEAQ. This CDR3 region has 18 residues. With 1 base clipped from V and 3 bases from J, the junction kept 9 bases outside the gene matches. As DNA, the CDR3 is TGTGCCAGCAGCTTAGTGAGGTCTGGACTAGCGGGGAAAGAGACCCAGTACTTC. It is translated as CASSLVRSGLAGKETQYF.

Here the CDR3 reads CASSPITGAGELFF. The CDR3 DNA follows: TGTGCCAGCAGCCCTATAACGGGGGCCGGGGAGCTGTTTTTT. The chain couples TRBV14 to TRBJ2-2; tentatively, D is TRBD2 (6 bases). Trimming took off 4 bases at V and 6 bases at J, with 12 bases between the two ends. The CDR3 is 14 amino acids. CDR1 SGHDN and CDR2 FVKESK come from the germline V gene.

The chain has TRBV20-1 and TRBJ1-1; D might be TRBD1 (6 bases). The CDR3 spans 11 residues. CDR1 and CDR2 (germline): DFQATT, SNEGSKA (reference sequence). Trimming cost V 6 bases and J 8 bases, with 13 bases left between them. The CDR3: CSARGAFEAFF. CDR3 bases: TGCAGTGCACGGGGGGCCTTCGAAGCTTTCTTT.

This chain uses TRBV6-6 with TRBJ1-1; D perhaps matches TRBD1 (5 bases). The ends were cut back, 4 bases at V and 0 bases at J, with 12 bases in the middle. The germline CDR1 and CDR2 sequences are MNHNY and SVGAGI (reference sequence). This CDR3 is built from 15 residues. The chain's CDR3 is CASSSRGGVNTEAFF. The CDR3 DNA sequence: TGTGCCAGCAGTTCCCGGGGGGGGGTGAACACTGAAGCTTTCTTT.

The J gene is TRBJ1-1, the V gene TRBV7-7; D call uncertain. The CDR3 is made up of 13 amino acids. Germline CDR1 SSHAT, CDR2 FNYEAQ (reference sequence). Trimming cost V 1 base and J 7 bases, with 10 bases left between them. This CDR3 is CASSLGLGSEAFF. The DNA of the CDR3 is TGTGCCAGCAGCTTAGGCTTGGGCAGTGAAGCTTTCTTT.

This clone was observed a handful of times. The V gene is TRBV4-2, the J gene TRBJ2-1; 7 nucleotides align to TRBD2. The CDR3 is 17 amino acids. Per germline, CDR1 LGHNA and CDR2 YNFKEQ. The ends lost 1 base at V and 3 bases at J; junction bases unmatched: 9. The CDR3 loop reads CASSQVGGDPLYNEQFF. Here the CDR3 DNA reads TGTGCCAGCAGCCAAGTGGGGGGGGACCCTCTCTACAATGAGCAGTTCTTC.

J is TRBJ2-7 and V is TRBV10-3; a weak D match, TRBD1 (6 bases). Germline loops: CDR1 ENHRY, CDR2 SYGVKD. V lost 6 bases to trimming and J lost 0 bases, with 12 bases between them. This CDR3 spans 14 amino acids. DNA of the CDR3: TGTGCCATCAGCGGACAGCCCGTCTCCTACGAGCAGTACTTC. It specifies CAISGQPVSYEQYF.

The rearrangement links TRBV12-3 or TRBV12-4 to TRBJ2-1; D remains unclear. The V and J ends lost 5 bases and 6 bases respectively, with 11 bases between them. The CDR3 length is 13 residues. CDR3 DNA sequence: TGTGCCAGCAGTATTTCGACTGGCAATGAGCAGTTCTTC. This encodes CASSISTGNEQFF.

V gene TRBV7-6 combines with J gene TRBJ2-1; 15 bases agree with TRBD2. CDR3 length equals 17 residues. The germline V gene has CDR1 SGHVS and CDR2 FNYEAQ. Trimming at V came to 4 bases and at J to 8 bases, leaving 9 bases not matched to a gene. The CDR3 here is CASSSTRTSGRADEQFF. The DNA for the CDR3 is TGTGCCAGCAGCTCTACCAGGACTAGCGGGAGGGCCGATGAGCAGTTCTTC.

This chain links TRBV18 with TRBJ2-7; unclear D gene. Germline values: CDR1 KGHSH, CDR2 LQKENI. The CDR3 totals 14 residues. V lost 1 base, J lost 4 bases, and 11 bases lay in between. The CDR3 loop is CASSPRSPGYEQYF. In DNA form, the CDR3 reads TGTGCCAGCTCACCACGGTCTCCGGGTTACGAGCAGTACTTC.

The J gene is TRBJ2-2, the V gene TRBV6-5; 12 bases line up with TRBD2. V lost 5 bases and J lost 5; bases outside the gene matches: 3. The CDR3 contains 15 residues. CDR1 and CDR2 (germline): MNHEY, SVGAGI. The CDR3 reads CASSLGLAGTGELFF. DNA for the CDR3: TGTGCCAGCAGTCTCGGACTAGCGGGGACCGGGGAGCTGTTTTTT.

This clone was observed once. The CDR3 DNA reads TGTGCCAGCAACCAGGAGAACACCGGGGAGCTGTTTTTT. It specifies CASNQENTGELFF. The rearrangement joins TRBV12-3 or TRBV12-4 to TRBJ2-2; D remains ambiguous. The CDR3 length is 13 residues. Trimming took 7 bases from V and 1 from J, leaving 7 bases between them.

This chain links TRBV20-1 with TRBJ1-5; the D is unclear. With 5 bases removed from V and 6 bases from J, the gap between germline ends came to 8 bases. CDR1 and CDR2 (germline): DFQATT, SNEGSKA (reference sequence). The CDR3 is 11 residues long. The CDR3 DNA reads as TGCAGTGCTGGCCCGGGTCAGCCCCAGCATTTT. Translated, it gives CSAGPGQPQHF.

The chain employs TRBV5-6 and TRBJ1-3, with D perhaps matching TRBD1 (5 bases). CDR3 length: 18 amino acids. The germline CDR1 and CDR2 sequences are SGHDT and YYEEEE. Deletions cut 4 bases from V and 0 bases from J, with 20 bases between. The CDR3 loop is CASSGPGGGAHSGNTIYF. The CDR3, as DNA: TGTGCCAGCAGCGGACCCGGGGGGGGAGCGCACTCTGGAAACACCATATATTTT.

A few counts support this clone. The V gene is TRBV3-1 (or the pseudogene TRBV3-2), the J gene TRBJ2-1, with 9 bases identical to TRBD2. V gave up 3 bases and J gave up 7 bases; unmatched junction bases: 13. Germline V gene lookup returns CDR1 LGHDT and CDR2 YNNKEL (reference sequence). The length of the CDR3 is 17 residues. The CDR3 loop reads CASSHPRGGGAWNEQFF. The DNA of the CDR3 is TGTGCCAGCAGCCATCCCCGGGGCGGGGGGGCGTGGAATGAGCAGTTCTTC.

The chain couples TRBV6-6 to TRBJ2-5; D may be TRBD1 (5 bases). Germline CDR1 is MNHNY and CDR2 is SVGAGI (reference sequence). This CDR3 is 12 amino acids long. The ends were cut back, 6 bases at V and 5 bases at J, with 10 bases in the middle. CDR3 in amino acids: CASSPSGETQYF. The CDR3 coding sequence is TGTGCCAGCAGCCCCTCAGGGGAGACCCAGTACTTC.

This chain uses TRBV7-8 with TRBJ1-2, with D unclear. V was clipped by 5 bases and J by 5 bases, with 15 bases between them. This CDR3 region has 14 residues. The germline gives CDR1 SGHVS, CDR2 FQNEAQ. The CDR3 spells CASSPGPGYYGYTF. Here the CDR3 DNA reads TGTGCCAGCAGCCCTGGTCCGGGGTATTATGGCTACACCTTC.

V usage is TRBV6-1 and J usage is TRBJ1-5; D ambiguous. The CDR3 contains 14 residues. The germline V and J ends were trimmed by 2 bases and 6 bases, with 11 bases remaining between them. Germline V gene lookup returns CDR1 MNHNS and CDR2 SASEGT. CDR3 sequence (DNA): TGTGCCAGCAGTGAATTGGGCCCCCCTCAGCCCCAGCATTTT. Translation: CASSELGPPQPQHF.

This sequence joins TRBV15 and TRBJ1-5; TRBD1 agrees at 9 bases. Germline CDR1 LNHNV, CDR2 YYDKDF (reference sequence). V lost 4 bases and J lost 7; bases outside the gene matches: 8. The CDR3 covers 15 residues. The CDR3 DNA is TGTGCCACCAGCAAGACAGGGGGGATTGGGCAGCCCCAGCATTTT. As protein: CATSKTGGIGQPQHF.

This rearrangement joins TRBV5-6 to TRBJ1-2; D uncertain. This CDR3 is 15 amino acids long. CDR1 is SGHDT and CDR2 is YYEEEE in the germline V gene. V gave up 1 base and J gave up 2 bases, with 12 bases separating them. CDR3: CASSLMVQLNYGYTF. CDR3 DNA sequence: TGTGCCAGCAGCTTGATGGTACAGCTGAACTATGGCTACACCTTC.

This clone occurred once. The CDR3, as DNA: TGTGCCAGCAGCCAAAGGTCGGGGGGGATGACAGATACGCAGTATTTT. Translation: CASSQRSGGMTDTQYF. The chain joins TRBV9 to TRBJ2-3; TRBD2 matches 8 bases. The germline CDR1 and CDR2 sequences are SGDLS and YYNGEE. The V and J ends lost 4 bases and 3 bases, in that order; junction bases with no gene match: 10. The CDR3 is 16 residues long.

This clone was seen more than once but under ten times. The gene calls are TRBV3-1 (or the pseudogene TRBV3-2) and TRBJ2-1; 12 bases agree with TRBD2. CDR1 is LGHDT, CDR2 YNNKEL, per germline (reference sequence). The length of the CDR3 is 18 residues. The ends lost 0 bases at V and 5 bases at J; junction bases unmatched: 8. CDR3 in amino acids: CASSQDPLAGGRDNEQFF. CDR3 DNA sequence: TGTGCCAGCAGCCAAGATCCGCTAGCGGGAGGGCGAGACAATGAGCAGTTCTTC.

V and J are TRBV7-6 and TRBJ2-7; D possibly corresponds to TRBD2 (6 bases). CDR1 and CDR2 (germline): SGHVS, FNYEAQ. The CDR3 is 15 residues long. With 8 bases removed from V and 0 bases from J, the gap between germline ends came to 17 bases. The CDR3 DNA is TGTGCCAGCGGAGCCGGGAGCTTCGGCTCCTACGAGCAGTACTTC. Protein sequence: CASGAGSFGSYEQYF. Variable domain in full (rest from reference TRBV7-6 and TRBJ2-7): GAGVSQSPRYKVTKRGQDVALRCDPISGHVSLYWYRQALGQGPEFLTYFNYEAQQDKSGLPNDRFSAERPEGSISTLTIQRTEQRDSAMYRCASGAGSFGSYEQYFGPGTRLTVT.

V usage is TRBV9 and J usage is TRBJ1-1; weak D call: TRBD1 (6 bases). CDR1 is SGDLS, CDR2 YYNGEE, per germline. The CDR3 has 15 amino acids. The V gene lost 4 bases and the J gene lost 4 bases, with 17 bases spanning the gap. In DNA form, the CDR3 reads TGTGCCAGCAGCTTGGGACATGGGGGAAGCACTGAAGCTTTCTTT. Translation: CASSLGHGGSTEAFF.